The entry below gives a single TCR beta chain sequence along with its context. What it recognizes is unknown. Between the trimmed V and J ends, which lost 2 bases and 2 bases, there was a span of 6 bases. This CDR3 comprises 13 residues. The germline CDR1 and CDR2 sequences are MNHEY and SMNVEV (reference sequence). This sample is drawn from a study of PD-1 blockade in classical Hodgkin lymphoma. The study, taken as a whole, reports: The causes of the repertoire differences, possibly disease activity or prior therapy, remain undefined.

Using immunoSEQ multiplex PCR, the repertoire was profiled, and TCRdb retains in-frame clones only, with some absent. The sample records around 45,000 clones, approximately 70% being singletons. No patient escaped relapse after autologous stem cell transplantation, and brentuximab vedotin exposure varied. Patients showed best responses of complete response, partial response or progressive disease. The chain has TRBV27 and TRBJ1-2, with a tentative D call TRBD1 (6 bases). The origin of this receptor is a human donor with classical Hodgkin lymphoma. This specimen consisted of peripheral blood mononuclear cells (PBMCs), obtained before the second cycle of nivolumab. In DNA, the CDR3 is TGTGCCAGCAGTTTAGGGGGCAACTATGGCTACACCTTC. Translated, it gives CASSLGGNYGYTF.